The TCR beta chain under discussion was sequenced for a study of blood T cell repertoires in COVID-19. In the authors' methods: Amplification of reference gene primers provided the estimated nucleated cell counts. TCRdb's table, derived via immunoSEQ multiplex PCR, lists solely in-frame clones and lacks some. The V and J calls and clone size are taken from that table; D and trimming were inferred from the DNA. The sample holds 200,000 or so clones, about nine tenths seen once. The germline V and J ends were trimmed by 3 bases and 8 bases, with 17 bases remaining between them. The CDR3 extends over 14 amino acids. CDR1 and CDR2 (germline): DFQATT, SNEGSKA (reference sequence).

Sequencing was done on a sample of peripheral blood. This receptor was taken from a man in his 60s who had recovered from COVID-19. The genes are TRBV20-1 and TRBJ2-1; D is undetermined. The CDR3 coding sequence is TGCAGTGCTAGTGGTCAGGTGGGTTCTGATGAGCAGTTCTTC. It codes for CSASGQVGSDEQFF.